These 7 T cell receptor beta chains were all obtained from the same sample, sequenced in a study of blood T cell repertoires in COVID-19. Clones were sequenced by immunoSEQ multiplex PCR, and TCRdb holds only the in-frame ones, with some missing. The sample comprises fewer than 350,000 clones, roughly nine tenths of which are singletons, and approximately 12% rests with the top ten. Sequenced: peripheral blood. Receptor source: a woman aged 30 to 39 with COVID-19, enrolled during active disease.

This clone was counted a few times. The rearrangement uses TRBV28 and TRBJ2-2; 12 bases align to TRBD2. Germline assignment: CDR1 MDHEN and CDR2 SYDVKM. The V gene end was trimmed by 5 bases and the J gene end by 7 bases; junction bases not matched to a gene: 8. This CDR3 has 16 amino acids. CDR3 sequence: CASSTPSGGANGELFF. The DNA for the CDR3 is TGTGCCAGCAGTACTCCTAGCGGGGGGGCCAACGGGGAGCTGTTTTTT. Full variable domain (missing parts from reference TRBV28 and TRBJ2-2): DVKVTQSSRYLVKRTGEKVFLECVQDMDHENMFWYRQDPGLGLRLIYFSYDVKMKEKGDIPEGYSVSREKKERFSLILESASTNQTSMYLCASSTPSGGANGELFFGEGSRLTVL.

The J gene is TRBJ2-2, the V gene TRBV11-3; perhaps TRBD2 as D (6 bases). Per germline, CDR1 SGHNT and CDR2 YENEEA. Trimming shortened V by 5 bases and J by 0 bases, and 19 bases separated the two germline ends. The CDR3 has 18 amino acids. DNA for the CDR3: TGTGCCAGCAGCCAGACCACTAGCATAGTGTCGAACACCGGGGAGCTGTTTTTT. This codes for CASSQTTSIVSNTGELFF.

This clone came up a few times. J is TRBJ2-6 and V is TRBV19; 10 bases are shared with TRBD1. Germline V lookup: CDR1 LNHDA, CDR2 SQIVND (reference sequence). With 5 bases clipped from V and 12 bases from J, the junction kept 10 bases outside the gene matches. The CDR3 sequence is 15 residues long. As DNA, the CDR3 is TGTGCCAGTAGTGCCCCGGGACAGGGGAATAGCGTCCTGACTTTC. As protein: CASSAPGQGNSVLTF.

CDR3 in DNA: TGTGCCCCTGTAGGAATACGCACAGGGGGAGACACAGATACGCAGTATTTT. Translating gives CAPVGIRTGGDTDTQYF. The chain combines TRBV24-1 with TRBJ2-3; 8 bases match TRBD1. CDR1 KGHDR and CDR2 SFDVKD come from the germline V gene. The J segment lost 2 bases and the V segment lost 12 bases, leaving 18 bases of the junction unmatched. The CDR3 extends over 17 amino acids.

Turning to this clone: The identical CDR3 is also encoded by other nucleotide sequences in the sample. V is TRBV27 and J is TRBJ2-1; 10 bases align to TRBD2. The length of the CDR3 is 15 residues. V was clipped by 0 bases and J by 4 bases; unmatched bases: 0. The germline gives CDR1 MNHEY, CDR2 SMNVEV (reference sequence). CDR3 in DNA: TGTGCCAGCAGTTTATCAGCGGGGGGGTACAATGAGCAGTTCTTC. Protein product: CASSLSAGGYNEQFF.

The gene calls are TRBV28 and TRBJ2-5, with 7 bases that match TRBD1. V was clipped by 7 bases and J by 5 bases; unmatched bases: 7. Germline V gene lookup returns CDR1 MDHEN and CDR2 SYDVKM. The CDR3 runs to 13 residues. The CDR3 nucleotides are TGTGCCAGCAAGGGGGCGGGTGAGGAGACCCAGTACTTC. This encodes CASKGAGEETQYF.

This rearrangement joins TRBV18 to TRBJ1-5; TRBD1 aligns across 7 bases. Germline V gene lookup returns CDR1 KGHSH and CDR2 LQKENI. The CDR3 sequence is 14 residues long. With 1 base clipped from V and 5 bases from J, the junction kept 2 bases outside the gene matches. DNA of the CDR3: TGTGCCAGCTCACCACAAGGGGGCGATCAGCCCCAGCATTTT. This gives the protein CASSPQGGDQPQHF.